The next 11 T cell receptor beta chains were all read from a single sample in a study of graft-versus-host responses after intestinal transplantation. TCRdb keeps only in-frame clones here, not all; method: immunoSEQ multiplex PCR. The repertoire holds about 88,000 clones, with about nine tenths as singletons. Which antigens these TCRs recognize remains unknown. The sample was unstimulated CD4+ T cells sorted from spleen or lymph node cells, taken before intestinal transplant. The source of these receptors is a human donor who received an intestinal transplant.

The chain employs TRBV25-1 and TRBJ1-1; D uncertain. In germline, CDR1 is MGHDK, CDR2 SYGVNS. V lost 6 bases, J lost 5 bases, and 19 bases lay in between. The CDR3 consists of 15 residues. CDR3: CASSPGRGGWTEAFF. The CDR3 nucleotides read TGTGCCAGCAGCCCCGGGCGGGGAGGTTGGACTGAAGCTTTCTTT.

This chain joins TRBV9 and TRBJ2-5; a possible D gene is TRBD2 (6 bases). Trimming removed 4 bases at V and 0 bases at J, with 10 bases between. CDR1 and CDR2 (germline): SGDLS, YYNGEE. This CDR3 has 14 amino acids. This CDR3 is CASSPGGDQETQYF. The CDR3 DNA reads TGTGCCAGCAGCCCCGGGGGAGACCAAGAGACCCAGTACTTC.

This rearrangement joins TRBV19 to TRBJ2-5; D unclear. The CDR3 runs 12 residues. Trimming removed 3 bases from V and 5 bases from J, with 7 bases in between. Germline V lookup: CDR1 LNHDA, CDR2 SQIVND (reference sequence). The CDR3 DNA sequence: TGTGCCAGTAGTATCGAGGCGGAGACCCAGTACTTC. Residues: CASSIEAETQYF.

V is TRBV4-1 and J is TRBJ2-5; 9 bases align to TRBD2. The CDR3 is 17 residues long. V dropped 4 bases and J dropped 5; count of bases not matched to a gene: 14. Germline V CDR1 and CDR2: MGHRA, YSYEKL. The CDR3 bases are TGCGCCAGCAGCCCACAACCCCCGGGACTAGCTCGCGAGACCCAGTACTTC. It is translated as CASSPQPPGLARETQYF.

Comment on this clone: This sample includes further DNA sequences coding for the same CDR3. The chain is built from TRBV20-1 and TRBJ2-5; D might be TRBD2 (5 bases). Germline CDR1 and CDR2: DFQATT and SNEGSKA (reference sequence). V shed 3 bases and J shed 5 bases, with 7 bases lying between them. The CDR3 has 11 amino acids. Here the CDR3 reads CSARTGETQYF. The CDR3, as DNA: TGCAGTGCTAGGACGGGGGAGACCCAGTACTTC.

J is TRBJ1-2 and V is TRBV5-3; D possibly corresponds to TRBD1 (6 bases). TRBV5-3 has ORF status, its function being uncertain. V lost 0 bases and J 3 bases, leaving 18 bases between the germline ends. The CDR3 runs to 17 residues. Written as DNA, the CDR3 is TGTGCCAGAAGCTTGGGGTCGGAAGGGGGACCCCACTATGGCTACACCTTC. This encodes CARSLGSEGGPHYGYTF.

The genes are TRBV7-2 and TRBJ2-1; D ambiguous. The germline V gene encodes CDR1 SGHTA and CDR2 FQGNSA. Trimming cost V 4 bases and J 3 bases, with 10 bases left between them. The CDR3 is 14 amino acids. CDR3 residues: CASSSTRIYNEQFF. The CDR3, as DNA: TGTGCCAGCAGCTCAACAAGAATCTACAATGAGCAGTTCTTC.

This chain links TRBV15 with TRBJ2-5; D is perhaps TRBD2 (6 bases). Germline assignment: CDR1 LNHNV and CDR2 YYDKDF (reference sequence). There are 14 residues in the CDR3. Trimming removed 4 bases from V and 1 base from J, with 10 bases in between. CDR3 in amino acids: CATSKWGVQETQYF. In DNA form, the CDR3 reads TGTGCCACCAGCAAATGGGGGGTCCAAGAGACCCAGTACTTC.

CDR3 bases: TGTGCCACCAGCAGCCCCCAGCGGGGACTCTCCTACAATGAGCAGTTCTTC. Translated, it gives CATSSPQRGLSYNEQFF. The chain carries TRBV15 and TRBJ2-1; 7 nucleotides agree with TRBD2. The trim removed 3 bases at V and 0 bases at J, leaving 8 bases unmatched. From germline, CDR1 is LNHNV and CDR2 YYDKDF (reference sequence). The CDR3 consists of 17 residues.

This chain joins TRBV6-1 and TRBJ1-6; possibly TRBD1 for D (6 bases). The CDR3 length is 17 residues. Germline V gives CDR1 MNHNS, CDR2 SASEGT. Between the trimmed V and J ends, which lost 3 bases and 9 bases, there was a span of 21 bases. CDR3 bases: TGTGCCAGCAGTGACCCGCTAGGGGGAGAGGTGCGTTCACCCCTCCACTTT. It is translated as CASSDPLGGEVRSPLHF.

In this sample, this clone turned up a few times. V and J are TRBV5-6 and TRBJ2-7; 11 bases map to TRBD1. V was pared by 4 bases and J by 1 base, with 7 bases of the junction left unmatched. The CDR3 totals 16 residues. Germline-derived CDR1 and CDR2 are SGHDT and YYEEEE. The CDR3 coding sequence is TGTGCCAGCAGCACGAGGGACAGGGGGAGATCCTACGAGCAGTACTTC. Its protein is CASSTRDRGRSYEQYF.